This TCR beta chain was sequenced in a study of TIL therapy for anti-PD-1-resistant metastatic lung cancer (dated by TCRdb to the early 2020s). Some background on the complete study: Among the enrolled patients, the median age was about 50 years (range about 38-75), and the median tumor PD-L1 proportion score was 5.5% to 6.5%. Most of the cohort had lung adenocarcinoma, several tumors were EGFR-mutant and two were ALK-rearranged, and half of the patients were current or former smokers. Across the cohort, whole-exome sequencing showed a median non-synonymous tumor mutation burden of around 1.4 mutations per megabase. T cell receptor beta sequencing of tumor and peripheral blood was used to follow clonotypes across the tumor, the expanded TIL product and serial blood samples.

CDR1 LNHDA and CDR2 SQIVND were looked up in the germline V gene (reference sequence). Relative to germline, V is missing 6 bases and J is missing 4 bases, with 13 bases of the junction outside any gene match. CDR3 length: 16 amino acids, cysteine to phenylalanine. The read is trimmed to its CDR3 DNA, 48 bases read in frame from base 1. General findings and caveats noted by the study authors: High clonal turnover was observed in TIL culture, with many enriched product clones not detected in the baseline tumor, which suggested clonal contraction rather than faithful expansion. The cohort was highly selected, including more treatment-naive, never-smoker and oncogene-addicted patients than is typical, which limits generalizability. Compared with baseline intratumoral T cells, expanded TIL cultures were more clonal and less diverse (median clonality around 6% vs 30%, p < 0.0001). The study protocol defined all tumor marker inferences as exploratory.

For this clone: Its antigen is not yet known. No base qualities exist here, and no much larger clone lies one base off it.

TCR beta CDR3 regions were amplified from genomic DNA with the immunoSEQ v3 hsTCRB kit using bias-controlled multiplex PCR. The TCR libraries were sequenced on an Illumina NextSeq 500 to approximately 1.8 million read pairs for survey level or roughly 5-6.5 million read pairs for deep level. The authors processed their data as follows. V, D and J genes were assigned, non-productive sequences were removed, and clonality was reported by immunoSEQ Analyzer software. Repertoires were compared by productive Simpson clonality and by the Morisita overlap index of productive TRB rearrangements between infused TIL and blood. TCRdb's version of the immuneACCESS table is confined to in-frame rearrangements and falls short of the full clone set. An unresolved V gene accounts for under half of the shortfall where checked; the remainder is of unknown origin. V and J calls plus clone size are reproduced from that table; the DNA served to infer D and trimming. This sample holds 50,000 to 60,000 clones; just over 70% were observed only once. About 6% of the sample goes to the ten largest clones.

What the time point label conveys for this sample: pre-treatment sample, taken before nivolumab and TIL therapy. Excised metastases, mostly pleural nodules or supraclavicular lymph nodes, were used as baseline tumor samples and were taken from the same resection from which TIL were grown. Tumors were collected before any PD-1/PD-L1 blockade, after which patients were given nivolumab, and patients who progressed were given lymphodepletion, an infusion of expanded TIL and IL-2. Adults with stage 4 NSCLC were enrolled in a dual-center phase I trial from 2017 to early 2020. The samples were obtained from a phase I trial that was single-arm and open-label and tested tumor-infiltrating lymphocyte therapy combined with nivolumab in advanced non-small cell lung cancer. For each resected tumor, portions were snap-frozen in liquid nitrogen and kept at -80 degrees C. Tumor regions of interest were selected on H&E sections by laser-capture macrodissection, were pulverized into roughly 15 mg aliquots, and were extracted with Qiagen Allprep kits.

The clonotype comes from a person aged 25 to 80 with non-small cell lung cancer. Recombination joined TRBV19 with TRBJ1-2; 8 of the junction bases match TRBD1. The source material was tumor tissue, sampled at baseline. The DNA is TGTGCCAGTAGGAATCCGACAGGGGCAAGGGGCTATGGCTACACCTTC. It encodes CASRNPTGARGYGYTF.